These 2 T cell receptor beta chains originate from one sample sequenced in a study of cytomegalovirus exposure and HLA in healthy donors. The PCR ran on 60 Vbeta and 13 Jbeta primers. Libraries were prepared by immunoSEQ multiplex PCR; TCRdb keeps only in-frame clonotypes and omits some of them. There are under 250,000 clones in the sample; 65% to 85% occur only once, and roughly 1.5% lies in the top ten. Input material: PBMCs. These receptors all stem from a man over 45 in good health and CMV-seronegative.

The chain links TRBV18 to TRBJ1-5, with a weak D call TRBD1 (6 bases). In germline, CDR1 is KGHSH, CDR2 LQKENI. The CDR3 covers 14 residues. Between the trimmed V and J ends, which lost 6 bases and 1 base, there was a span of 10 bases. CDR3 sequence: CASSLDRSNQPQHF. DNA of the CDR3: TGTGCCAGCTCCCTTGACAGGAGCAATCAGCCCCAGCATTTT.

V usage is TRBV6-5 and J usage is TRBJ2-7, with 7 nucleotides matching TRBD2. The CDR3 loop spans 15 amino acids. The V gene's germline CDR1 is MNHEY and CDR2 SVGAGI. With 3 bases clipped from V and 3 bases from J, the junction kept 8 bases outside the gene matches. As DNA, the CDR3 is TGTGCCAGCAGTTATAGGGCTAGCGGATACTACGAGCAGTACTTC. The encoded protein is CASSYRASGYYEQYF.